This T cell receptor beta chain originates from a study of blood T cells in healthy people across ages. Alongside a J-beta primer mix, a sample-barcoded 5' primer served in a second PCR lasting about 7 to 12 cycles. TCRdb re-derived calls from the 5' RACE reads in MiXCR, one entry per CDR3 protein. The sample has some 1.4 million distinct CDR3 sequences, about 43% seen once. Germline CDR1 and CDR2: SEHNR and FQNEAQ (reference sequence). V was shortened by 5 bases and J by 1 base, with 12 bases between the two germline ends. The CDR3 spans 15 residues. Sequencing was performed on blood. The TCR sequence derives from a woman aged 18 to 35 in good health. This chain joins TRBV7-9 and TRBJ2-1; D is unclear. The CDR3 region is CASSHSSVSYNEQFF. The CDR3 DNA reads as TGTGCCAGCAGCCACAGTAGTGTTTCCTACAATGAGCAGTTCTTC. Complete variable domain (other parts from reference TRBV7-9 and TRBJ2-1): DTGVSQNPRHKITKRGQNVTFRCDPISEHNRLYWYRQTLGQGPEFLTYFQNEAQLEKSRLLSDRFSAERPKGSFSTLEIQRTEQGDSAMYLCASSHSSVSYNEQFFGPGTRLTVL.